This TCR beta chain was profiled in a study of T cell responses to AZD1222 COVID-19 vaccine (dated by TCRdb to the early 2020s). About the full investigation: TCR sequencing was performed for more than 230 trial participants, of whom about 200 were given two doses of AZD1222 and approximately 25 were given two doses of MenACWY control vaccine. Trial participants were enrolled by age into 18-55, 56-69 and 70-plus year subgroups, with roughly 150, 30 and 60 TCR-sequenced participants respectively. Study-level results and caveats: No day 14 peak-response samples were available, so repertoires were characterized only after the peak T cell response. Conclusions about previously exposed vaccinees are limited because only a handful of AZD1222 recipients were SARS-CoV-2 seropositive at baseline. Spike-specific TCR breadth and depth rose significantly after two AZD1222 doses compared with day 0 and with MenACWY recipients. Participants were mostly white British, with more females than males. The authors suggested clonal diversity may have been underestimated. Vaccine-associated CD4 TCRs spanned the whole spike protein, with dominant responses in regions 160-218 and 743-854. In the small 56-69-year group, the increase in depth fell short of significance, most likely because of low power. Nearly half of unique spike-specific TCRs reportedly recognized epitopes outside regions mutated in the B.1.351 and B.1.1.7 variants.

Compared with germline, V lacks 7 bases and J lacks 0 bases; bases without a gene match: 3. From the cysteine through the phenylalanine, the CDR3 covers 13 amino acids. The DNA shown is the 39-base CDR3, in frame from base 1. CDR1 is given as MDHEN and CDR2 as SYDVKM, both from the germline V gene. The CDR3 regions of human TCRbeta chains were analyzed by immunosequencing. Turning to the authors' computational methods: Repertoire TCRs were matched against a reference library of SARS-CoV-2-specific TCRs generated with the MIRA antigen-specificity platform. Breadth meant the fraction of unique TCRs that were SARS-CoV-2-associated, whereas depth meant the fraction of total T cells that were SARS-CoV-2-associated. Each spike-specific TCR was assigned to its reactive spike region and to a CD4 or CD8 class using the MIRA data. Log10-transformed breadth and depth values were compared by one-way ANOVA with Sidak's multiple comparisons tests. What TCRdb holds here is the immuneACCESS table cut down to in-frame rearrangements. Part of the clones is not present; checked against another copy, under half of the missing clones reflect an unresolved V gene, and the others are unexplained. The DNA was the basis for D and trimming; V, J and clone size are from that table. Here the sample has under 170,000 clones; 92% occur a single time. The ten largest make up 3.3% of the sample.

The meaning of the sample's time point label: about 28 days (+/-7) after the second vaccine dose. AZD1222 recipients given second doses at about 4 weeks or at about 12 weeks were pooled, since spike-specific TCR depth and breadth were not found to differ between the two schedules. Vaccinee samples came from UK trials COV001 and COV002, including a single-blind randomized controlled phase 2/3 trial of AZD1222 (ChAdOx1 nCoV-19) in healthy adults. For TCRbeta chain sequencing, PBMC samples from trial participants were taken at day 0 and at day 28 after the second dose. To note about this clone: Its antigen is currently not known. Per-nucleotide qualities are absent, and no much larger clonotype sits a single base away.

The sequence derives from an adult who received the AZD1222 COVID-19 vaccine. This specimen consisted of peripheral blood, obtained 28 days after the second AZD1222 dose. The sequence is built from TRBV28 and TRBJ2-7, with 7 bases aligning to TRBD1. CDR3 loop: CASTRDSSYEQYF. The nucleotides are TGTGCCAGCACCCGGGACAGCTCCTACGAGCAGTACTTC.